The 32 T cell receptor beta chains below were found in one sample sequenced in a study of siplizumab effects on memory and regulatory T cells. Clones were sequenced by immunoSEQ multiplex PCR, and TCRdb holds only the in-frame ones, with some missing. The repertoire consists of 100,000 to 120,000 clones, with roughly 89% occurring once and the leading ten covering about 1.5%. The sequencing input was CD4+ T cells sorted from blood. Receptors were obtained from a human donor in good health.

Only one count was recorded for this clone. A read error may account for a junction end that differs from germline. The rearrangement uses TRBV7-7 and TRBJ2-3; D ambiguous. Germline loops: CDR1 SSHAT, CDR2 FNYEAQ (reference sequence). The CDR3 has 13 amino acids. This CDR3 is CASSLGLGDTQYF. The DNA of the CDR3 is TGTGCTAGCAGCTTAGGGCTAGGGGATACGCAGTATTTT.

The CDR3 reads CASRPLEAATGELFF. The CDR3 nucleotides are TGTGCCAGCAGGCCACTAGAGGCGGCCACCGGGGAGCTGTTTTTT. This rearrangement joins TRBV13 to TRBJ2-2; D perhaps matches TRBD2 (5 bases). The CDR3 runs 15 residues. V shed 6 bases and J shed 4 bases, with 15 bases lying between them. CDR1 and CDR2 (germline): PRHDT, FYEKMQ (reference sequence).

The rearrangement joins TRBV6-5 to TRBJ2-1; 7 bases are shared with TRBD1. Germline loops: CDR1 MNHEY, CDR2 SVGAGI. The CDR3 runs 15 residues. Trimming removed 5 bases from V and 4 bases from J; junction bases left unmatched: 8. CDR3 sequence (DNA): TGTGCCAGCAGTGCGACCGGGACAGAATACAATGAGCAGTTCTTC. It is translated as CASSATGTEYNEQFF.

The chain carries TRBV19 and TRBJ2-7; possibly TRBD2 for D (5 bases). CDR1 and CDR2 from the germline V gene are LNHDA and SQIVND (reference sequence). V was cut by 3 bases and J by 2 bases, with 11 bases left in between. The CDR3 has 14 amino acids. The CDR3 here is CASSITGNTYEQYF. DNA of the CDR3: TGTGCCAGTAGTATCACCGGGAACACCTACGAGCAGTACTTC.

A single count supports this clone. The rearrangement links TRBV6-5 to TRBJ1-1, with 8 nucleotides matching TRBD1. Germline lookup yields CDR1 MNHEY and CDR2 SVGAGI. J gave up 1 base and V 9 bases, and 7 bases lay outside the gene matches. The CDR3 extends over 14 amino acids. CDR3 in amino acids: CASIDRGRNTEAFF. The CDR3 coding sequence is TGTGCCAGTATTGACAGGGGTCGGAACACTGAAGCTTTCTTT.

The V gene is TRBV5-5, the J gene TRBJ1-1, with D possibly being TRBD1 (6 bases). CDR1 and CDR2 (germline): SGHKS, YYEKEE (reference sequence). This CDR3 region has 15 residues. Trimming shortened V by 0 bases and J by 2 bases, and 11 bases separated the two germline ends. In nucleotides, the CDR3 is TGTGCCAGCAGCTTGGGGAACAGGGATAACACTGAAGCTTTCTTT. Translated, it gives CASSLGNRDNTEAFF.

This chain uses TRBV25-1 with TRBJ1-3, with D maybe TRBD1 (6 bases). V dropped 1 base and J dropped 0 bases, with 10 bases sitting between them. Germline values: CDR1 MGHDK, CDR2 SYGVNS. The CDR3 has 16 amino acids. Here the CDR3 reads CASSESGAISGNTIYF. The CDR3 nucleotides read TGTGCCAGCAGTGAATCGGGGGCTATCTCTGGAAACACCATATATTTT.

DNA of the CDR3: TGCAGCGTTGACTCCCAGACAGATACGCAGTATTTT. Its protein is CSVDSQTDTQYF. The chain couples TRBV29-1 to TRBJ2-3; D gene uncertain. CDR3 size: 12 residues. Germline values: CDR1 SQVTM, CDR2 ANQGSEA. The V end was cut by 3 bases, the J end by 3 bases, with 7 bases between.

This sequence joins TRBV12-5 and TRBJ2-7; D is unclear. Germline assignment: CDR1 LGHNT and CDR2 FRNRAP. The CDR3 runs 14 residues. The V end lost 5 bases, the J end lost 2 bases, and 13 bases lay between the germline ends. The CDR3 nucleotides read TGTGCTAGTGGTCCCCAAGGCCAGGCCTACGAGCAGTACTTC. The encoded protein is CASGPQGQAYEQYF.

In its sample, this clone was seen a few times. The genes are TRBV5-3 and TRBJ1-1; no definite D call. TRBV5-3 is sorted into the ORF group, with uncertain function. V lost 0 bases, J lost 1 base, and 16 bases lay in between. The CDR3 consists of 17 residues. The CDR3 DNA follows: TGTGCCAGAAGCTTGGAGTTCGAGGGATTGACGAACACTGAAGCTTTCTTT. Translating gives CARSLEFEGLTNTEAFF.

The rearrangement links TRBV11-2 to TRBJ2-5; possibly TRBD1 or TRBD2 for D (5 bases each). V was clipped by 5 bases and J by 4 bases, with 14 bases between them. CDR1 is SGHAT, CDR2 FQNNGV, per germline. The CDR3 covers 14 residues. The CDR3 here is CASSPQGPPETQYF. DNA of the CDR3: TGTGCCAGCAGCCCCCAGGGACCTCCAGAGACCCAGTACTTC.

The rearrangement joins TRBV4-1 to TRBJ2-7, with D unclear. The length of the CDR3 is 15 residues. CDR1 and CDR2 (germline): MGHRA, YSYEKL. Trimming cost V 0 bases and J 0 bases, with 9 bases left between them. Here the CDR3 reads CASSQDTPSSYEQYF. The CDR3 nucleotides read TGCGCCAGCAGCCAAGATACTCCGAGCTCCTACGAGCAGTACTTC.

This chain uses TRBV5-1 with TRBJ2-3; either TRBD1 or TRBD2 may fit D (6 bases each). CDR3 length: 15 amino acids. The germline V gene has CDR1 SGHRS and CDR2 YFSETQ. The ends were cut back, 1 base at V and 6 bases at J, with 15 bases in the middle. CDR3 coding DNA: TGCGCCAGCAGCTTGAAAGGGGGGCAAGCGGATACGCAGTATTTT. Residues: CASSLKGGQADTQYF.

The genes are TRBV2 and TRBJ2-1; 8 bases are a match to TRBD2. CDR1 is SNHLY, CDR2 FYNNEI, per germline. There are 14 residues in the CDR3. V was clipped by 4 bases and J by 6 bases; unmatched bases: 5. The CDR3 bases are TGTGCCAGCAGTGCGGTACTAGCGGTCAATGAGCAGTTCTTC. Residues: CASSAVLAVNEQFF.

The V call is TRBV5-6, the J call TRBJ2-3; D is uncertain. This CDR3 comprises 11 residues. CDR1 is SGHDT, CDR2 YYEEEE, per germline. With 6 bases removed from V and 10 bases from J, the gap between germline ends came to 12 bases. CDR3 amino acids: CASTPQVAQYF. The CDR3, as DNA: TGTGCCAGCACCCCGCAGGTCGCGCAGTATTTT. Variable domain in full (rest from reference TRBV5-6 and TRBJ2-3): DAGVTQSPTHLIKTRGQQVTLRCSPKSGHDTVSWYQQALGQGPQFIFQYYEEEERQRGNFPDRFSGHQFPNYSSELNVNALLLGDSALYLCASTPQVAQYFGPGTRLTVL.

The CDR3 DNA follows: TGCGCCAGCAGCGGCACAGGGGAAGGCGGTGGCTACACCTTC. Its translation is CASSGTGEGGGYTF. The V and J genes are TRBV5-1 and TRBJ1-2; TRBD1 matches at 7 bases. Germline CDR1 SGHRS, CDR2 YFSETQ. The ends lost 4 bases at V and 7 bases at J; junction bases unmatched: 10. This CDR3 region has 14 residues.

This rearrangement joins TRBV15 to TRBJ2-7, with D perhaps given as TRBD1 or TRBD2 (5 bases each). The CDR3 contains 13 residues. The germline V and J ends were trimmed by 3 bases and 5 bases, with 11 bases remaining between them. Germline V gives CDR1 LNHNV, CDR2 YYDKDF (reference sequence). CDR3 in DNA: TGTGCCACCAGCAGGAGGCAGGGAGACGAGCAGTACTTC. It specifies CATSRRQGDEQYF.

The CDR3 reads CASSLALLDGEQFF. CDR3 bases: TGTGCCAGCAGCTTAGCCCTCTTGGACGGTGAGCAGTTCTTC. The chain has TRBV11-2 and TRBJ2-1, with no clear D. V was trimmed by 1 base and J by 9 bases, leaving 13 bases between them. Germline assignment: CDR1 SGHAT and CDR2 FQNNGV. The CDR3 is made up of 14 amino acids.

This clone has only one observation. The rearrangement links TRBV2 to TRBJ2-5; TRBD1 matches at 8 bases. CDR1 is SNHLY and CDR2 is FYNNEI in the germline V gene. The CDR3 is made up of 18 amino acids. The junction had 13 bases not matched to a gene; V was cut back by 4 bases and J by 0 bases. The CDR3 is CASSGAGQGAWYQETQYF. In DNA form, the CDR3 reads TGTGCCAGCAGTGGTGCCGGGCAGGGGGCCTGGTACCAAGAGACCCAGTACTTC.

The chain uses TRBV7-9 and TRBJ2-5, with D maybe TRBD1 (6 bases). There are 15 residues in the CDR3. Trimming took 4 bases from V and 5 from J, leaving 17 bases between them. CDR1 is SEHNR and CDR2 is FQNEAQ in the germline V gene (reference sequence). CDR3 nucleotide sequence: TGTGCCAGCAGCTCCTCCCAGGGGAAGGGGGAGACCCAGTACTTC. Residues: CASSSSQGKGETQYF.

J is TRBJ2-7 and V is TRBV29-1; 7 positions match TRBD2. J was trimmed by 8 bases and V by 4 bases; bases with no gene match: 11. Germline V gene sequence: CDR1 SQVTM, CDR2 ANQGSEA. The CDR3 is 13 residues long. The CDR3, as DNA: TGCAGCGTTGCGGAGGGGAGGGTTTTAAAGCAGTACTTC. It encodes CSVAEGRVLKQYF.

CDR3 coding DNA: TGCGCCAGCAGCCGGCCGGGGGACAGCAACTCCTACAATGAGCAGTTCTTC. This codes for CASSRPGDSNSYNEQFF. The chain uses TRBV5-1 and TRBJ2-1; D is possibly TRBD1 (7 bases). V lost 4 bases to trimming and J lost 0 bases, with 17 bases between them. There are 17 residues in the CDR3. Germline V gene lookup returns CDR1 SGHRS and CDR2 YFSETQ.

This rearrangement joins TRBV7-2 to TRBJ1-3; D perhaps matches TRBD1 (5 bases). Germline assignment: CDR1 SGHTA and CDR2 FQGNSA. V lost 3 bases and J lost 0, with 6 bases in between. The CDR3 totals 14 residues. The CDR3 sequence is CASSFDSSGNTIYF. As DNA, the CDR3 is TGTGCCAGCAGCTTCGACAGCTCTGGAAACACCATATATTTT. Full variable domain (remainder filled in from reference TRBV7-2 and TRBJ1-3): GAGVSQSPSNKVTEKGKDVELRCDPISGHTALYWYRQSLGQGLEFLIYFQGNSAPDKSGLPSDRFSAERTGGSVSTLTIQRTQQEDSAVYLCASSFDSSGNTIYFGEGSWLTVV.

The V gene is TRBV19, the J gene TRBJ2-3, with 9 bases fitting TRBD1. Germline CDR1 and CDR2: LNHDA and SQIVND (reference sequence). After removal of 4 bases from V and 2 bases from J, the junction contained 4 bases not matched to a gene. This CDR3 region has 15 residues. The CDR3: CASSTGQGVTDTQYF. The CDR3 bases are TGTGCCAGTAGTACGGGACAGGGAGTCACAGATACGCAGTATTTT. The whole variable domain, filled in from reference TRBV19 and TRBJ2-3, reads DGGITQSPKYLFRKEGQNVTLSCEQNLNHDAMYWYRQDPGQGLRLIYYSQIVNDFQKGDIAEGYSVSREKKESFPLTVTSAQKNPTAFYLCASSTGQGVTDTQYFGPGTRLTVL.

This clone appeared a few times. The chain carries TRBV4-1 and TRBJ1-2; D perhaps matches TRBD1 (6 bases). V lost 1 base, J lost 8 bases, and 14 bases lay in between. Germline assignment: CDR1 MGHRA and CDR2 YSYEKL. There are 14 residues in the CDR3. The CDR3 loop reads CASSQVGGGGGYTF. DNA for the CDR3: TGCGCCAGCAGCCAAGTAGGTGGGGGCGGAGGCTACACCTTC.

V usage is TRBV6-1 and J usage is TRBJ1-1; TRBD1 matches at 7 bases. Germline V gives CDR1 MNHNS, CDR2 SASEGT. V shed 10 bases, J shed 11 bases, and the junction held 16 bases outside the gene matches. The CDR3 has 13 amino acids. CDR3 DNA sequence: TGTGCCACGGTAACAGGGGCCGGTTCCCGCGCTTTCTTT. It encodes CATVTGAGSRAFF.

The V and J genes are TRBV6-5 and TRBJ1-6; D gene ambiguous. Trimming stripped 2 bases from V and 13 bases from J, with 12 bases between. The CDR3 runs 13 residues. Germline assignment: CDR1 MNHEY and CDR2 SVGAGI. The CDR3 DNA reads as TGTGCCAGCAGTTACGTGGGATTGACTCCCCTCCACTTT. Translated: CASSYVGLTPLHF.

The chain couples TRBV19 to TRBJ2-1; 10 bases agree with TRBD2. Germline V gene lookup returns CDR1 LNHDA and CDR2 SQIVND (reference sequence). V was pared by 6 bases and J by 10 bases, with 3 bases of the junction left unmatched. The CDR3 sequence is 12 residues long. The DNA for the CDR3 is TGTGCCAGTAGCGTTAGCGGGAGGGAGCAGTTCTTC. It encodes CASSVSGREQFF.

This clone was seen a handful of times. J is TRBJ2-1 and V is TRBV29-1, with TRBD1 matching over 8 bases. Trimming took 6 bases from V and 6 from J; bases not matched to a gene: 4. This CDR3 is built from 12 residues. The germline CDR1 and CDR2 sequences are SQVTM and ANQGSEA. CDR3 sequence: CSVATGGNEQFF. The CDR3 DNA is TGCAGCGTAGCTACAGGGGGCAATGAGCAGTTCTTC.

The chain carries TRBV10-1 and TRBJ2-2, with D tentatively TRBD2 (6 bases). Per the germline V gene, CDR1 is WNHNN and CDR2 is SYGVQD (reference sequence). The CDR3 length is 14 residues. The V end was cut by 0 bases, the J end by 7 bases, with 9 bases between. Here the CDR3 reads CASSESIAVGELFF. CDR3 DNA sequence: TGCGCCAGCAGTGAGTCGATAGCGGTCGGGGAGCTGTTTTTT.

This clone was seen more than once but under ten times. The chain has TRBV28 and TRBJ1-5, with D possibly TRBD1 on 5 matching bases. CDR3 length: 14 amino acids. Trimming removed 4 bases from V and 6 bases from J, with 13 bases in between. Germline V lookup: CDR1 MDHEN, CDR2 SYDVKM. CDR3 sequence reads: CASSYSGLGQPQHF. The CDR3 nucleotides read TGTGCCAGCAGTTATTCAGGGCTTGGTCAGCCCCAGCATTTT.

This chain uses TRBV9 with TRBJ2-3; 7 bases match TRBD1. This CDR3 has 13 residues. Germline-derived CDR1 and CDR2 are SGDLS and YYNGEE. V lost 2 bases and J lost 4; bases outside the gene matches: 1. Here the CDR3 reads CASSVGQADTQYF. The CDR3 nucleotides are TGTGCCAGCAGCGTTGGACAGGCAGATACGCAGTATTTT.